This TCR beta chain is from a study of human thymus T cells. Thymus pieces cut out during corrective heart surgery were the tissue that was used. In germline, CDR1 is SGHAT, CDR2 FQNNGV. The germline V and J ends were trimmed by 2 bases and 7 bases, with 11 bases remaining between them. There are 13 residues in the CDR3. TCRdb's table, derived via immunoSEQ multiplex PCR, lists solely in-frame clones and lacks some. The sample holds some 130,000 clones, around 94% seen once. Study outcomes and limitations: Seemingly biased V and J gene usage marked thymic and blood repertoires. Related reports documented highly overlapping thymic repertoires among unrelated individuals.

For this clone: Its antigen is unidentified.

The chain is built from TRBV11-2 and TRBJ1-2; D ambiguous. The sequencing input was thymus tissue. The sequence was collected from a boy under three years old with a congenital heart defect but otherwise immunologically healthy. The CDR3 DNA sequence: TGTGCCAGCAGCTTAAGAACGGCGGGTGGCTACACCTTC. Encoded protein: CASSLRTAGGYTF.